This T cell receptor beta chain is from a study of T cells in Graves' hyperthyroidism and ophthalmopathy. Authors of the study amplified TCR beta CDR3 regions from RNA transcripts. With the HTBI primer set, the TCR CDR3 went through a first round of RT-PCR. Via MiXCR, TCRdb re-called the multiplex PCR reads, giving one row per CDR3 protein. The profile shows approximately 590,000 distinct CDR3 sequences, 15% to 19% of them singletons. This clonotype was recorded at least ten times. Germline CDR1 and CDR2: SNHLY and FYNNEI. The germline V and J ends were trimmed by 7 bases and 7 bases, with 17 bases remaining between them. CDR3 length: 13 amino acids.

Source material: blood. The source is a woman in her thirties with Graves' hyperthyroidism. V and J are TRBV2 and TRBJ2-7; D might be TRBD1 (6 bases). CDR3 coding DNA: TGTGCCAGCACCTTCGGACAGACTCGGGAGCAGTACTTC. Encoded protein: CASTFGQTREQYF.